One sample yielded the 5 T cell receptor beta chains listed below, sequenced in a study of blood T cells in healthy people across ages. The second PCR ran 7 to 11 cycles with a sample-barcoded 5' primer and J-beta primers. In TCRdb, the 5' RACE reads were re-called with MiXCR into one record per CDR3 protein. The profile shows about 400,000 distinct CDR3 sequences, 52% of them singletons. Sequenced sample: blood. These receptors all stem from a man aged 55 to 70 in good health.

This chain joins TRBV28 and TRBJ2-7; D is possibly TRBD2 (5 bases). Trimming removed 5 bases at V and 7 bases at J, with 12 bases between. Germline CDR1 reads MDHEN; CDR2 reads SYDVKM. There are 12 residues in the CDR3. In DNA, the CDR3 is TGTGCCAGCAGTCCGACGGGGTGGGAGCAGTACTTC. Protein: CASSPTGWEQYF.

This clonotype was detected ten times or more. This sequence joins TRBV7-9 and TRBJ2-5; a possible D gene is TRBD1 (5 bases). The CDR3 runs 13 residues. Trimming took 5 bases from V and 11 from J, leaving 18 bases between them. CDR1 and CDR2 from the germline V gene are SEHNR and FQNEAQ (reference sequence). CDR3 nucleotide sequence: TGTGCCAGCAGCCGACAGACCTTGGGTGAGCAGTACTTC. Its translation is CASSRQTLGEQYF.

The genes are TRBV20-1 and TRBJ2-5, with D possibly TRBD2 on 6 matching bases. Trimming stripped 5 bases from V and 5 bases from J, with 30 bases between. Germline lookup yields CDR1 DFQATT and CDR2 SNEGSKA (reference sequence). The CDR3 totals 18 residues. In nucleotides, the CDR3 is TGCAGTGCTTTGACACGAAGGGATGGGGAGCGGAGGGAGGAGACCCAGTACTTC. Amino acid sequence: CSALTRRDGERREETQYF.

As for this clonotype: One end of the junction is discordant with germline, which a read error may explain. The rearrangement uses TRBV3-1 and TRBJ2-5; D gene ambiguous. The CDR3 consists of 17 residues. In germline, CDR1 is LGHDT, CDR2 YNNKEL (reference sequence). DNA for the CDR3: TGTGCCAGCAACCAAGAAGGGCGTGGCCGGTACCAAGAGACCCAGTACTTC. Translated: CASNQEGRGRYQETQYF.

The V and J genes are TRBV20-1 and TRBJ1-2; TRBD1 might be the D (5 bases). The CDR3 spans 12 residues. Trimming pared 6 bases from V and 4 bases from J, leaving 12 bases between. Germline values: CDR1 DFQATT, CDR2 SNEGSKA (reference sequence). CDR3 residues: CSAAGPRYGYTF. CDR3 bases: TGCAGTGCAGCGGGGCCCCGCTATGGCTACACCTTC.